These 13 T cell receptor beta chains share one sample of origin, sequenced in a study of glioma-infiltrating T cells. The iRepertoire nested amplicon-rescue multiplex PCR amplified TCR alpha and beta CDR3s from RNA. TCRdb reprocessed the multiplex PCR reads with MiXCR, giving one entry per CDR3 protein. The sample lists around 43,000 distinct CDR3 sequences; 20% to 25% were seen once. Sequences were obtained from glioma tissue, nonneoplastic brain tissue, or PBMCs (not recorded which). The source is a human donor with low-grade glioma or glioblastoma, undergoing nonglioma brain surgery, or in good health (not recorded which).

This clonotype was seen a handful of times. The chain joins TRBV2 to TRBJ2-6; D ambiguous. V lost 6 bases to trimming and J lost 0 bases, with 6 bases between them. Germline lookup yields CDR1 SNHLY and CDR2 FYNNEI. The CDR3 covers 14 residues. The CDR3 loop reads CASRRPSGANVLTF. In DNA, the CDR3 is TGTGCCAGCAGGCGGCCCTCTGGGGCCAACGTCCTGACTTTC.

The chain employs TRBV6-1 and TRBJ1-5; D unclear. CDR1 MNHNS and CDR2 SASEGT come from the germline V gene. This CDR3 is 15 amino acids long. The V gene lost 6 bases and the J gene lost 0 bases, with 12 bases spanning the gap. The CDR3 sequence: CASRSQSNSNQPQHF. CDR3 coding DNA: TGTGCCAGCAGATCCCAATCAAATAGCAATCAGCCCCAGCATTTT.

This clonotype was observed many times. The rearrangement uses TRBV7-2 and TRBJ2-1; 13 bases map to TRBD2. CDR3 length equals 16 residues. Germline CDR1 reads SGHTA; CDR2 reads FQGNSA. The V segment lost 2 bases and the J segment 7 bases; nucleotides outside the gene matches: 5. This chain's CDR3 is CASSLTGLAGTNEQFF. The CDR3 DNA reads as TGTGCCAGCAGCTTAACGGGACTAGCGGGAACTAATGAGCAGTTCTTC.

This clonotype was counted many times. The chain joins TRBV4-1 to TRBJ1-3, with D unclear. CDR1 is MGHRA, CDR2 YSYEKL, per germline. The V end was cut by 3 bases, the J end by 6 bases, with 12 bases between. The CDR3 length is 14 residues. CDR3 sequence: CASSHLSKENTIYF. The CDR3, as DNA: TGCGCCAGCAGCCACCTATCCAAAGAAAACACCATATATTTT.

This clonotype was counted ten times or more. The chain combines TRBV3-1 with TRBJ2-7; D is unclear. Trimming cost V 2 bases and J 2 bases, with 7 bases left between them. Germline assignment: CDR1 LGHDT and CDR2 YNNKEL (reference sequence). The CDR3 length is 13 residues. CDR3 region: CASSQRTPYEQYF. The CDR3 coding sequence is TGTGCCAGCAGCCAACGGACCCCCTACGAGCAGTACTTC.

This clonotype was counted many times. V gene TRBV6-1 combines with J gene TRBJ2-5; tentative D call: TRBD2 (5 bases). The germline CDR1 and CDR2 sequences are MNHNS and SASEGT. The CDR3 is 13 residues long. V gave up 3 bases and J gave up 2 bases, with 7 bases separating them. Here the CDR3 reads CASSEQRQETQYF. In DNA form, the CDR3 reads TGTGCCAGCAGTGAGCAGCGGCAAGAGACCCAGTACTTC.

At least ten counts were recorded for this clonotype. V usage is TRBV2 and J usage is TRBJ1-1; 9 bases map to TRBD1. This CDR3 is 16 amino acids long. Unmatched junction bases numbered 8, after V lost 3 bases and J lost 3 bases. Germline-derived CDR1 and CDR2 are SNHLY and FYNNEI. CDR3 sequence: CASSDARQGEDTEAFF. The CDR3 nucleotides are TGTGCCAGCAGTGATGCTAGACAGGGGGAGGACACTGAAGCTTTCTTT.

This clonotype was seen ten or more times. The genes are TRBV20-1 and TRBJ1-1; D gene ambiguous. CDR3 size: 11 residues. V was pared by 5 bases and J by 0 bases, with 4 bases between. Germline assignment: CDR1 DFQATT and CDR2 SNEGSKA (reference sequence). The CDR3 region has the DNA TGCAGTGCTCGTTTGAACACTGAAGCTTTCTTT. It codes for CSARLNTEAFF.

The rearrangement links TRBV14 to TRBJ2-7, with D perhaps TRBD2 (6 bases). Trimming shortened V by 2 bases and J by 7 bases, and 21 bases separated the two germline ends. Germline values: CDR1 SGHDN, CDR2 FVKESK. This CDR3 spans 16 amino acids. The chain's CDR3 is CASSQHLGLAFWEQYF. The CDR3 region has the DNA TGTGCCAGCAGCCAACATCTGGGACTCGCTTTCTGGGAGCAGTACTTC.

This sequence joins TRBV18 and TRBJ2-7; TRBD1 might be the D (6 bases). CDR3 size: 14 residues. Germline CDR1 is KGHSH and CDR2 is LQKENI. V lost 1 base and J lost 6, with 13 bases in between. The CDR3 here is CASSPHPGEGEQYF. The CDR3 region has the DNA TGTGCCAGCTCACCACATCCAGGGGAAGGCGAGCAGTACTTC.

The J gene is TRBJ2-2, the V gene TRBV6-1, with 7 bases matching TRBD1. V dropped 6 bases and J dropped 6; count of bases not matched to a gene: 7. The CDR3 consists of 14 residues. Germline V CDR1 and CDR2: MNHNS, SASEGT. The CDR3 DNA reads as TGTGCCAGCAGGACAGGGTATCTGGCCGGGGAGCTGTTTTTT. This codes for CASRTGYLAGELFF.

The chain joins TRBV27 to TRBJ1-5; tentatively, D is TRBD1 (5 bases). CDR1 and CDR2 (germline): MNHEY, SMNVEV (reference sequence). The V end was cut by 5 bases, the J end by 7 bases, with 9 bases between. This CDR3 comprises 12 residues. The CDR3 reads CASSPRDQPQHF. The CDR3 DNA sequence: TGTGCCAGCAGTCCCAGGGACCAGCCCCAGCATTTT.

This chain connects TRBV20-1 to TRBJ2-6; tentatively, D is TRBD1 (5 bases). The V gene lost 4 bases and the J gene lost 19 bases, with 35 bases spanning the gap. Germline CDR1 and CDR2: DFQATT and SNEGSKA (reference sequence). The CDR3 runs to 17 residues. CDR3 amino acids: CSAISPRPVVGANVPTF. CDR3 bases: TGCAGTGCTATCAGTCCCAGACCAGTGGTTGGGGCCAACGTCCCAACTTTC.